The 15 T cell receptor beta chains listed next were all sequenced from one sample in a study of blood T cells in healthy people across ages (dated by TCRdb to between 2014 and 2016). The library came from 5' RACE. Sequencing was performed on an Illumina HiSeq 2500. The second PCR ran for about 6 to 11 cycles and used a J-beta primer mix along with a sample-barcoded 5' primer. Starting from the raw public reads, TCRdb applied fastp trimming at Q25, assembled clones with MiXCR and retained in-frame beta chains. Every distinct CDR3 protein forms one entry, paired with its most common genes and DNA. The sample contains hundreds of thousands of distinct CDR3 sequences, under 25% of them found a single time. The ten largest clones capture about 3.6% of the sample. Sequencing used blood. These receptors all stem from an older man in good health.

This clonotype has ten or more counts. The chain employs TRBV12-3 or TRBV12-4 and TRBJ2-3; D is possibly TRBD1 (6 bases). The ends were cut back, 6 bases at V and 7 bases at J, with 20 bases in the middle. The CDR3 has 15 residues. The CDR3 nucleotides read TGTGCCAGCAGCCCGGGACACGGGTCTATTCATACGCAGTATTTT. Translated, it gives CASSPGHGSIHTQYF.

This clonotype appeared a few times. The chain carries TRBV20-1 and TRBJ1-4; D gene ambiguous. Per germline, CDR1 DFQATT and CDR2 SNEGSKA (reference sequence). The CDR3 is made up of 16 amino acids. Trimming cost V 6 bases and J 0 bases, with 17 bases left between them. CDR3 in amino acids: CSALPFQDATNEKLFF. The CDR3 bases are TGCAGTGCCCTCCCTTTCCAGGACGCAACTAATGAAAAACTGTTTTTT.

A few counts support this clonotype. The V and J genes are TRBV3-1 and TRBJ2-7; 9 bases match TRBD1. Germline V lookup: CDR1 LGHDT, CDR2 YNNKEL (reference sequence). This CDR3 is built from 14 residues. Germline trimming cut 1 base from V and 5 bases from J; bases unmatched to any gene: 3. The CDR3 DNA reads as TGTGCCAGCAGCCAAGGCGGGACAGGGAACGAGCAGTACTTC. Protein: CASSQGGTGNEQYF.

In this sample, this clonotype turned up a few times. CDR3 sequence reads: CSARTEAGGAETQYF. As DNA, the CDR3 is TGCAGTGCTAGAACCGAAGCGGGAGGGGCAGAGACCCAGTACTTC. The V and J genes are TRBV20-1 and TRBJ2-5; 10 bases map to TRBD2. The germline V gene encodes CDR1 DFQATT and CDR2 SNEGSKA (reference sequence). The J segment lost 4 bases and the V segment lost 2 bases, leaving 7 bases of the junction unmatched. CDR3 length: 15 amino acids.

This clonotype has ten or more counts. This rearrangement joins TRBV5-1 to TRBJ2-5; D possibly corresponds to TRBD2 (6 bases). The CDR3 covers 16 residues. The ends were cut back, 1 base at V and 3 bases at J, with 16 bases in the middle. Germline V CDR1 and CDR2: SGHRS, YFSETQ. In DNA, the CDR3 is TGCGCCAGCAGCTTGTCTTTCGGTGTAGCGGAAGAGACCCAGTACTTC. Translating it yields CASSLSFGVAEETQYF.

This clonotype appeared many times. The gene calls are TRBV6-6 and TRBJ2-7, with D possibly matching TRBD2 (6 bases). Germline-derived CDR1 and CDR2 are MNHNY and SVGAGI (reference sequence). The CDR3 length is 14 residues. V lost 1 base and J 2 bases, leaving 9 bases between the germline ends. The CDR3: CASSYLGGTYEQYF. Here the CDR3 DNA reads TGTGCCAGCAGTTACTTGGGCGGGACCTACGAGCAGTACTTC.

The genes are TRBV15 and TRBJ2-7, with 10 bases aligning to TRBD1. This CDR3 has 13 amino acids. V shed 0 bases, J shed 12 bases, and the junction held 5 bases outside the gene matches. Germline CDR1 is LNHNV and CDR2 is YYDKDF (reference sequence). The CDR3 DNA follows: TGTGCCACCAGCAGAGACCTCCGGGACAGGGGGTACTTC. As protein: CATSRDLRDRGYF.

Only a few counts were recorded for this clonotype. CDR3 nucleotide sequence: TGTGCCAGCAGGGAAAGGACAGGGGACTCTGGAAACACCATATATTTT. It specifies CASRERTGDSGNTIYF. The rearrangement joins TRBV2 to TRBJ1-3; 9 positions match TRBD1. Trimming at V came to 6 bases and at J to 0 bases, leaving 6 bases not matched to a gene. Germline values: CDR1 SNHLY, CDR2 FYNNEI. The CDR3 contains 16 residues.

The chain employs TRBV20-1 and TRBJ2-3, with D possibly being TRBD1 (6 bases). CDR3 length equals 17 residues. In germline, CDR1 is DFQATT, CDR2 SNEGSKA (reference sequence). Trimming cost V 0 bases and J 2 bases, with 18 bases left between them. The CDR3 DNA follows: TGCAGTGCTAGAGATCCTACCCCAGGGGCCCCCACAGATACGCAGTATTTT. Translating gives CSARDPTPGAPTDTQYF.

This clonotype occurred a few times. The V and J genes are TRBV7-2 and TRBJ2-1; weak D call: TRBD1 (5 bases). V was pared by 7 bases and J by 1 base, with 14 bases between. Germline V gene lookup returns CDR1 SGHTA and CDR2 FQGNSA. The CDR3 has 15 amino acids. In DNA form, the CDR3 reads TGTGCCAGCACCTCAGTAAGGGGATCCTACAATGAGCAGTTCTTC. This translates into CASTSVRGSYNEQFF. The full variable domain, rest sourced from reference TRBV7-2 and TRBJ2-1, is GAGVSQSPSNKVTEKGKDVELRCDPISGHTALYWYRQSLGQGLEFLIYFQGNSAPDKSGLPSDRFSAERTGGSVSTLTIQRTQQEDSAVYLCASTSVRGSYNEQFFGPGTRLTVL.

This clonotype was seen more than once but under ten times. The chain couples TRBV6-6 to TRBJ2-1; TRBD2 matches at 9 bases. The CDR3 consists of 15 residues. Germline CDR1 and CDR2: MNHNY and SVGAGI (reference sequence). V gave up 5 bases and J gave up 2 bases; unmatched junction bases: 4. The CDR3 sequence is CASSIAGVTYNEQFF. CDR3 coding DNA: TGTGCCAGCAGTATAGCGGGAGTTACCTACAATGAGCAGTTCTTC.

The V and J genes are TRBV7-2 and TRBJ2-5, with D hard to call. CDR1 is SGHTA and CDR2 is FQGNSA in the germline V gene. The CDR3 runs 14 residues. With 1 base removed from V and 2 bases from J, the gap between germline ends came to 8 bases. In DNA form, the CDR3 reads TGTACCAGCAGCTTAGGTGGCGGTCAAGAGACCCAGTACTTC. Protein sequence: CTSSLGGGQETQYF.

This clonotype has more than one count but fewer than ten. The chain combines TRBV7-8 with TRBJ2-5; 8 nucleotides align to TRBD1. The germline CDR1 and CDR2 sequences are SGHVS and FQNEAQ. V gave up 5 bases and J gave up 4 bases; unmatched junction bases: 12. The CDR3 is 16 residues long. CDR3: CASSTNQGAMGETQYF. Written as DNA, the CDR3 is TGTGCCAGCAGCACCAATCAGGGGGCGATGGGAGAGACCCAGTACTTC. Full variable domain (outside the CDR3, taken from reference TRBV7-8 and TRBJ2-5): GAGVSQSPRYKVAKRGQDVALRCDPISGHVSLFWYQQALGQGPEFLTYFQNEAQLDKSGLPSDRFFAERPEGSVSTLKIQRTQQEDSAVYLCASSTNQGAMGETQYFGPGTRLLVL.

The CDR3 coding sequence is TGTGCCAGTCTAGGGACTAGCGGGAGGTTTGAGCAGTTCTTC. Its protein product is CASLGTSGRFEQFF. The chain has TRBV6-1 and TRBJ2-5; 15 bases match TRBD2. Gene TRBJ2-1 matches the end of the DNA better, so the J call may be wrong. The V gene's germline CDR1 is MNHNS and CDR2 SASEGT. The CDR3 extends over 14 amino acids.

At least ten counts were recorded for this clonotype. One end of the junction varies from germline; a read error may be responsible. The chain joins TRBV12-3 or TRBV12-4 to TRBJ2-7, with D perhaps matching TRBD1 or TRBD2 (5 bases each). This CDR3 is built from 14 residues. CDR3 sequence (DNA): TGTGCCAGCAGCTTAGCCGGGGCGACCTACGAGCAGTACTTC. Translated, it gives CASSLAGATYEQYF.